Listed below are T cell receptor beta chains from one sample, sequenced in a study of blood T cell repertoires in COVID-19. Sequenced by immunoSEQ multiplex PCR; TCRdb stores in-frame clones only, minus some. The repertoire holds roughly 200,000 clones, with roughly 84% as singletons. The sample comprised PBMCs or T cells enriched from blood (not recorded which). Receptor source: a man aged 25-45 years in a cohort exposed to, infected with or recovered from COVID-19 (not recorded which). Each CDR3 is given with its conserved first and last residue. The D gene is left open where the match is weak. The listing skips clone size in some rows; elsewhere it reads once, few, many or a size class.

J: TRBJ2-7; size: .; D: TRBD2; V: TRBV4-3; CDR3: CASRQDIGLAGREQYF; DNA: TGCGCCAGCAGACAAGATATAGGGCTAGCGGGACGCGAGCAGTACTTC
J: TRBJ2-3; size: .; D: .; V: TRBV28; CDR3: CASSFIVSSSDTQYF; DNA: TGTGCCAGCAGTTTCATAGTTAGTAGTTCAGATACGCAGTATTTT
J: TRBJ2-7; size: .; D: TRBD1; V: TRBV12-3/TRBV12-4; CDR3: CASSLGQGDEQYF; DNA: TGTGCCAGCAGTTTGGGACAGGGCGACGAGCAGTACTTC
J: TRBJ2-1; size: .; D: .; V: TRBV28; CDR3: CASSLSAFKSGSYNEQFF; DNA: TGTGCCAGCAGTCTTAGCGCCTTCAAGTCCGGGTCCTACAATGAGCAGTTCTTC
J: TRBJ1-3; size: .; D: .; V: TRBV27; CDR3: CASSPLEVSGAGNTIYF; DNA: TGTGCCAGCAGTCCCCTTGAGGTGTCGGGAGCTGGAAACACCATATATTTT
J: TRBJ2-2; size: .; D: TRBD1; V: TRBV9; CDR3: CASSVASRTGGTGELFF; DNA: TGTGCCAGCAGCGTAGCTAGCAGGACAGGGGGCACCGGGGAGCTGTTTTTT
J: TRBJ2-7; size: .; D: .; V: TRBV5-5; CDR3: CASSLRDNTYEQYF; DNA: TGTGCCAGCAGCTTGAGGGACAACACCTACGAGCAGTACTTC
J: TRBJ2-7; size: .; D: .; V: TRBV28; CDR3: CASSDSFRLSYEQYF; DNA: TGTGCCAGCAGTGACAGCTTTCGCCTCTCCTACGAGCAGTACTTC
J: TRBJ2-5; size: .; D: TRBD2; V: TRBV3-1/TRBV3-2; CDR3: CASSQTSGTYETQYF; DNA: TGTGCCAGCAGCCAGACTAGCGGGACTTATGAGACCCAGTACTTC
J: TRBJ1-3; size: .; D: .; V: TRBV15; CDR3: CATSRDPGGNTIYF; DNA: TGTGCCACCAGCAGAGATCCCGGGGGAAACACCATATATTTT
J: TRBJ2-7; size: once; D: TRBD1; V: TRBV28; CDR3: CASRTTGDGEYF; DNA: TGTGCCAGCAGGACTACAGGGGATGGGGAGTACTTC
J: TRBJ2-5; size: .; D: TRBD2; V: TRBV18; CDR3: CASSPYETSGRAQYF; DNA: TGTGCCAGCTCACCTTACGAGACTAGCGGGAGGGCCCAGTACTTC
J: TRBJ1-6; size: .; D: .; V: TRBV27; CDR3: CASSLLQAYNSPLHF; DNA: TGTGCCAGCAGTTTATTGCAGGCGTATAATTCACCCCTCCACTTT
J: TRBJ1-1; size: once; D: TRBD1; V: TRBV29-1; CDR3: CSVFLRTGVTEAFF; DNA: TGCAGCGTTTTTTTAAGGACAGGGGTTACTGAAGCTTTCTTT
J: TRBJ2-7; size: .; D: TRBD1; V: TRBV5-5; CDR3: CASSRLRGGPYEQYF; DNA: TGTGCCAGCAGCCGCCTCCGAGGGGGCCCCTACGAGCAGTACTTC
J: TRBJ1-6; size: .; D: TRBD1; V: TRBV6-5; CDR3: CASKRTGGMDSPLHF; DNA: TGTGCCAGCAAACGAACAGGGGGGATGGACTCACCCCTCCACTTT
J: TRBJ2-1; size: .; D: TRBD2; V: TRBV7-9; CDR3: CASRSNVRRENPTYNEQFF; DNA: TGTGCCAGCAGATCTAACGTTCGGCGGGAGAACCCAACCTACAATGAGCAGTTCTTC